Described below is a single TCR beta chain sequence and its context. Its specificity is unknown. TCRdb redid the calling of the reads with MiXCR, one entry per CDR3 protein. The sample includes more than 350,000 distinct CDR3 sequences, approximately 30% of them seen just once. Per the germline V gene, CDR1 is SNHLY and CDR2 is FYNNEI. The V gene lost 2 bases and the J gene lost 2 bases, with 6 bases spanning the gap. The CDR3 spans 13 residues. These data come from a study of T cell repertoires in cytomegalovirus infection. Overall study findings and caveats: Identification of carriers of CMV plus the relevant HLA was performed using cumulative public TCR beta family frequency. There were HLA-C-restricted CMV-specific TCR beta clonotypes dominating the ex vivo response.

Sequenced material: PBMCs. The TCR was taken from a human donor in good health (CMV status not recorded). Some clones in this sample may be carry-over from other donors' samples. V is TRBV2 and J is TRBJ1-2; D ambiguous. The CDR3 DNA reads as TGTGCCAGCAGTGAATGGCAGAACTATGGCTACACCTTC. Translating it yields CASSEWQNYGYTF.